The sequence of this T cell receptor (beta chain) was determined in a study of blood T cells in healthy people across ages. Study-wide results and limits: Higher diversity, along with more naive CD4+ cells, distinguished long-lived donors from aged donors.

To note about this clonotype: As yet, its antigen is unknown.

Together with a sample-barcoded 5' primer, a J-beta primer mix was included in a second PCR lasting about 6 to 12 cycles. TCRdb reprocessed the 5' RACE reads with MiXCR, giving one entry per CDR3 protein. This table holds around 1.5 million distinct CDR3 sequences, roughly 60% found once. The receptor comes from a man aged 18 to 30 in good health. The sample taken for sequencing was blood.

CDR3 sequence: CASSQEDRGGTTAFF. In nucleotides, the CDR3 is TGCGCCAGCAGCCAGGAGGACAGGGGGGGAACAACGGCTTTCTTT. J is TRBJ1-1 and V is TRBV4-1; 10 bases agree with TRBD1. Germline V gene lookup returns CDR1 MGHRA and CDR2 YSYEKL. The CDR3 extends over 15 amino acids. After removal of 3 bases from V and 11 bases from J, the junction contained 12 bases not matched to a gene.